This TCR beta chain was recorded in a study of pediatric ulcerative colitis. Overall study findings and caveats: No controls had the two rectal clonotypes shared by ulcerative colitis patients.

This clone occurred a few times. Its cognate antigen is unknown. At colonoscopy, a blood sample was also collected. Sequencing was at survey level. TCRdb's copy holds only in-frame clones and misses some; the assay was immunoSEQ multiplex PCR. The table lists tens of thousands of clones, 87% of them singletons. Germline V gives CDR1 SGHTA, CDR2 FQGNSA. The CDR3 has 14 residues. The ends were cut back, 4 bases at V and 10 bases at J, with 17 bases in the middle. The sequenced sample consisted of blood. J is TRBJ1-5 and V is TRBV7-2, with D possibly TRBD1 on 5 matching bases. The TCR originated in a boy younger than 18 who was a control in a study of pediatric ulcerative colitis. The CDR3 loop is CASSSLQAWDPQHF. For the CDR3, the DNA is TGTGCCAGCAGCTCGTTACAGGCTTGGGATCCCCAGCATTTT.